The rows below give T cell receptor beta chains drawn from one sample of a study of regulatory T cells in long-lasting Graves disease. TCRdb re-analysed the multiplex PCR reads in MiXCR, keeping a single row per CDR3 protein. The sample lists approximately 540,000 distinct CDR3 sequences; approximately 12% were seen once. These same data were also listed under a study on T cells in Graves' hyperthyroidism and ophthalmopathy.

The specimen comprised peripheral blood mononuclear cells (PBMCs), sampled at new diagnosis, from a patient treated with antithyroid drugs. The receptors originated from a woman in her twenties or thirties with Graves disease. CDR3s include the opening cysteine and the closing phenylalanine or tryptophan. Fields, in order: J gene, clone size, V gene, D gene, CDR3 DNA, CDR3 protein. A D gene is named only where the DNA matches it firmly. Rows may omit the clone size; those that give it use once, few, many or a size class.

TRBJ2-5 | many | TRBV7-9 | - | TGTGCCAGCAGCTACCCGGCAGACCCGAACCAAGAGACCCAGTACTTC | CASSYPADPNQETQYF
TRBJ2-5 | few | TRBV18 | TRBD2 | TGTGCCAGCTGGAGGACTAGCGGGAGTGAGACCCAGTACTTC | CASWRTSGSETQYF
TRBJ1-2 | few | TRBV20-1 | - | TGCAGTGCTAAACATTCGGGAGGCTACACCTTC | CSAKHSGGYTF
TRBJ2-7 | - | TRBV5-4 | TRBD2 | TGTGCCAGCAGCTTATGGACTAGCGGGATACAGTACTTC | CASSLWTSGIQYF
TRBJ2-5 | many | TRBV11-2 | - | TGTGCCAGCAGCGCTCCAGCCCTTGGGGGCCAAGAGACCCAGTACTTC | CASSAPALGGQETQYF
TRBJ1-4 | many | TRBV27 | - | TGTGCCAGCAGTATTCACGGGGCCCCTGAAAAACTGTTTTTT | CASSIHGAPEKLFF
TRBJ1-6 | many | TRBV3-1 | - | TGTGCCAGCAGCCAAGGCTGGGAAGGTGGGTCACCCCTCCACTTT | CASSQGWEGGSPLHF
TRBJ2-3 | - | TRBV11-2 | - | TGTGCCAGCAGCAGGGGGGGGGATACGCAGTATTTT | CASSRGGDTQYF
TRBJ1-1 | few | TRBV6-2/TRBV6-3 | - | TGTGCCAGCAGTTACTCGAAACTATGGATCACTGAAGCTTTCTTT | CASSYSKLWITEAFF
TRBJ2-7 | many | TRBV28 | - | TGTGCCAGCGGGGGGGGACAGTCCTACGAGCAGTACTTC | CASGGGQSYEQYF
TRBJ2-1 | many | TRBV20-1 | - | TGCAGTGCTGCCGAGCACTCGGGATACAATGAGCAGTTCTTC | CSAAEHSGYNEQFF
TRBJ1-6 | - | TRBV7-2 | TRBD1 | TGTGCCAGCAGCTCGATCGGACAGGGGGAGGATTCACCCCTCCACTTT | CASSSIGQGEDSPLHF
TRBJ2-4 | - | TRBV6-1 | - | TGTGCCAGCAGTGAGAGCCGCGCCGGAAACATTCAGTACTTC | CASSESRAGNIQYF
TRBJ1-1 | few | TRBV15 | - | TGTGCCACCAGCAGAGATCCGGGTCGCACTGAAGCTTTCTTT | CATSRDPGRTEAFF
TRBJ2-1 | many | TRBV6-1 | TRBD2 | TGTGCCAGCAGGCTACTAGCGGGGTTATACAATGAGCAGTTCTTC | CASRLLAGLYNEQFF
TRBJ2-5 | - | TRBV29-1 | - | TGCAGCGTTGCCCGATCTTACCAAGAGACCCAGTACTTC | CSVARSYQETQYF
TRBJ2-1 | - | TRBV6-1 | TRBD2 | TGTGCCAGCGGGGTAGCGGGAGGGCCAAGGAATGAGCAGTTCTTC | CASGVAGGPRNEQFF
TRBJ2-4 | many | TRBV5-1 | - | TGCGCCAGCAGCTTGGCCGGCAGGGCATGGAAAAACATTCAGTACTTC | CASSLAGRAWKNIQYF
TRBJ1-1 | many | TRBV7-2 | TRBD1 | TGTGCCAGCAGCTTAGGGCCCGGGACAGGGGCGAATGAAGCTTTCTTT | CASSLGPGTGANEAFF
TRBJ1-1 | many | TRBV12-5 | TRBD1 | TGTGCTAGCCTGGACAGGGAGGGCACTGAAGCTTTCTTT | CASLDREGTEAFF
TRBJ2-3 | - | TRBV4-3 | - | TGCGCCAGCAGCCGGGAGCTCGGCGGGAGCACAGATACGCAGTATTTT | CASSRELGGSTDTQYF
TRBJ2-7 | many | TRBV6-1 | TRBD1 | TGTGCCAGCAGTGCCGGGACAGGCACGGGGGAGCAGTACTTC | CASSAGTGTGEQYF
TRBJ2-1 | many | TRBV11-2 | TRBD2 | TGTGCCAGCAGCCCCACTAGCGGGAGCGGGGAGCAGTTCTTC | CASSPTSGSGEQFF
TRBJ2-2 | many | TRBV11-3 | - | TGTGCCAGCGCCACGGGGGCCACTCTGCGAGGGGAGCTGTTTTTT | CASATGATLRGELFF
TRBJ2-3 | - | TRBV9 | TRBD2 | TGTGCCAGCAGCGTAGCGGCGGGGGGAACAGATACGCAGTATTTT | CASSVAAGGTDTQYF
TRBJ2-1 | few | TRBV7-8 | - | TGTGCCAGCAGCTTAGTGGGGAGTGCCATTGAGCAGTTCTTC | CASSLVGSAIEQFF
TRBJ2-1 | many | TRBV29-1 | - | TGCAGCGTCATCACGGGTGAGCTTTACAATGAGCAGTTCTTC | CSVITGELYNEQFF
TRBJ2-7 | many | TRBV28 | - | TGTGCCAGCAGTTTGGGAGACGTCAACTACGAGCAGTACTTC | CASSLGDVNYEQYF
TRBJ1-5 | - | TRBV6-1 | - | TGTGCCAGCAGCCGGACGGTTTGGAGCAATCAGCCCCAGCATTTT | CASSRTVWSNQPQHF
TRBJ2-5 | many | TRBV20-1 | - | TGCAGTGCTAGGGCCTGGGACGGCCCAGGGACCCAGTACTTC | CSARAWDGPGTQYF
TRBJ2-1 | many | TRBV28 | - | TGTGCCAGCAGCCGCGGTGAGTGGCAGATCTCCTACAATGAGCAGTTCTTC | CASSRGEWQISYNEQFF
TRBJ2-3 | many | TRBV2 | - | TGTGCCAGCAGTGAAAACAGCGGGAGCACAGATACGCAGTATTTT | CASSENSGSTDTQYF
TRBJ2-1 | - | TRBV3-1 | - | TGTGCCAGCAGCCGTGGGGTGGATGAGCAGTTCTTC | CASSRGVDEQFF
TRBJ1-6 | - | TRBV20-1 | TRBD1 | TGCAGTGCTAGAAGGACAGGGACTAGCTCCTATAATTCACCCCTCCACTTT | CSARRTGTSSYNSPLHF
TRBJ2-7 | few | TRBV4-1 | - | TGCGCCAGCAGCCAGGGGGGGACAGGTGACTCCTACGAGCAGTACTTC | CASSQGGTGDSYEQYF
TRBJ2-2 | - | TRBV12-3/TRBV12-4 | - | TGTGCCAGCAGTTTAGGGCGGAGCGGGGAGCTGTTTTTT | CASSLGRSGELFF
TRBJ2-1 | many | TRBV20-1 | TRBD2 | TGCAGTGCTAGGACTAGCGGGAGTGGGACAAATGAGCAGTTCTTC | CSARTSGSGTNEQFF